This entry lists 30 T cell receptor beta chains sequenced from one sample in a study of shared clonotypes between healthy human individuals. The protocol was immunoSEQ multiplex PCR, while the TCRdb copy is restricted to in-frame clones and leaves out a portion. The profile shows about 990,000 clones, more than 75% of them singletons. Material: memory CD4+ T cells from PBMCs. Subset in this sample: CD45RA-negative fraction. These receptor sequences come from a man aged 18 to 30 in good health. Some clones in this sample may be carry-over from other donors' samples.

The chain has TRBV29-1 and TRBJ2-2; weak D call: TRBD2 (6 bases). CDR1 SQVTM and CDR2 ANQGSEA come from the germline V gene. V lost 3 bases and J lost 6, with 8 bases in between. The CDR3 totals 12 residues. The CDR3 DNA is TGCAGCGTTGACGGGAGTTCCGGGGAGCTGTTTTTT. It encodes CSVDGSSGELFF.

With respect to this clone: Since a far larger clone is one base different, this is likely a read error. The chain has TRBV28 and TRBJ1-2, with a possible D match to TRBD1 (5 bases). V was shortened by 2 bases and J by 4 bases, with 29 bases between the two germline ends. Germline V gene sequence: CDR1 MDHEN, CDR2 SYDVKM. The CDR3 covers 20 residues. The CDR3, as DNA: TGTGCCAGCAGTTTAGGGTCCAAGGCAGGGCAAACCCTATCTTCCTATGGCTACACCTTC. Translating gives CASSLGSKAGQTLSSYGYTF.

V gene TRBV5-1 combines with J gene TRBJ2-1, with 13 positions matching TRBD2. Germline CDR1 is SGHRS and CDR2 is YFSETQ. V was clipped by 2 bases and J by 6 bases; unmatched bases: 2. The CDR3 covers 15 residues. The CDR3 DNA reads TGCGCCAGCAGCTTACTAGCGGGAGGGCCCAATGAGCAGTTCTTC. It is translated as CASSLLAGGPNEQFF. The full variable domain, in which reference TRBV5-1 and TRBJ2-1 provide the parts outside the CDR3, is KAGVTQTPRYLIKTRGQQVTLSCSPISGHRSVSWYQQTPGQGLQFLFEYFSETQRNKGNFPGRFSGRQFSNSRSEMNVSTLELGDSALYLCASSLLAGGPNEQFFGPGTRLTVL.

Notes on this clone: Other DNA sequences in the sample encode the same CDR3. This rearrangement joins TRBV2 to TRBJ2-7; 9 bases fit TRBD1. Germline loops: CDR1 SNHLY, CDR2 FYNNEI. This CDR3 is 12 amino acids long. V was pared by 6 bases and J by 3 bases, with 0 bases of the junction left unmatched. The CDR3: CASRGQGYEQYF. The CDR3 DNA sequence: TGTGCCAGCAGGGGACAGGGCTACGAGCAGTACTTC.

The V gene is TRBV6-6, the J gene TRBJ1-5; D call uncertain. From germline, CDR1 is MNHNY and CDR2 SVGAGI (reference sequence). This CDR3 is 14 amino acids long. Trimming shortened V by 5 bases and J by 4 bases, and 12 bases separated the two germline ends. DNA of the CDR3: TGTGCCAGCAGTCAGGAGGCCTCTAATCAGCCCCAGCATTTT. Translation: CASSQEASNQPQHF.

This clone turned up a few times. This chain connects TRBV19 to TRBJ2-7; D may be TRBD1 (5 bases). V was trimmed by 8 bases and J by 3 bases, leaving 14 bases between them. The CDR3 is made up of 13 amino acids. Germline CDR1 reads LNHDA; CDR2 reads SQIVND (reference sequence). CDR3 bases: TGTGCCAGTGGTAGGACAATTAACTACGAGCAGTACTTC. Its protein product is CASGRTINYEQYF.

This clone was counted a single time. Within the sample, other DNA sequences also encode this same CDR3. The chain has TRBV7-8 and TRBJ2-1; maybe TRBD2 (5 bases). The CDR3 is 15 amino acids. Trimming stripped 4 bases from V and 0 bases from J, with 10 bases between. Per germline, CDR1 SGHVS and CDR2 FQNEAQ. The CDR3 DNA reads TGTGCCAGCAGCTCCCGCGGAGGCTCCTACAATGAGCAGTTCTTC. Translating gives CASSSRGGSYNEQFF.

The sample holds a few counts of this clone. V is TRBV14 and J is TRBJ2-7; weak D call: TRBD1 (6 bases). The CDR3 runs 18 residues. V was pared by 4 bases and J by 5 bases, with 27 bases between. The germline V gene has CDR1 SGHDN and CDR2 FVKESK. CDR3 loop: CASSRHFQPRQVGHEQYF. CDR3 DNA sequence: TGTGCCAGCAGCCGACACTTCCAACCTAGACAGGTCGGACACGAGCAGTACTTC. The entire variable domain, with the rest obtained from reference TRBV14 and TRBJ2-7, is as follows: EAGVTQFPSHSVIEKGQTVTLRCDPISGHDNLYWYRRVMGKEIKFLLHFVKESKQDESGMPNNRFLAERTGGTYSTLKVQPAELEDSGVYFCASSRHFQPRQVGHEQYFGPGTRLTVT.

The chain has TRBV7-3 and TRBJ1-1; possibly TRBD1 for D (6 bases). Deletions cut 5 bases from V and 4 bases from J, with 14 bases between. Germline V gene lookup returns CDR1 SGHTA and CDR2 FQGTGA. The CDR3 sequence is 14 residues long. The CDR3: CASSPQGSGTEAFF. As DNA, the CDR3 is TGTGCCAGCAGCCCACAGGGCTCTGGCACTGAAGCTTTCTTT. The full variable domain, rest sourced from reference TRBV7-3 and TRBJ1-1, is GAGVSQTPSNKVTEKGKYVELRCDPISGHTALYWYRQSLGQGPEFLIYFQGTGAADDSGLPNDRFFAVRPEGSVSTLKIQRTERGDSAVYLCASSPQGSGTEAFFGQGTRLTVV.

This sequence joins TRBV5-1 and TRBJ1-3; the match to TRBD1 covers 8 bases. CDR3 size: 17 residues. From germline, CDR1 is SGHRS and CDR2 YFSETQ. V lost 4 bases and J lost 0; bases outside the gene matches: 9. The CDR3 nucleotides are TGCGCCAGCAGCCAAAACCCGACAGGGGCCTCTGGAAACACCATATATTTT. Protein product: CASSQNPTGASGNTIYF.

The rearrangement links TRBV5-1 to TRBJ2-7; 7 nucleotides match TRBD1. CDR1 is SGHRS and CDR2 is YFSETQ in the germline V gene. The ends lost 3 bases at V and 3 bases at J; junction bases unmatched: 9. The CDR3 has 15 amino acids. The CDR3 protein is CASSSRGSFFYEQYF. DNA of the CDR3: TGCGCCAGCAGCTCCAGGGGGTCCTTTTTCTACGAGCAGTACTTC.

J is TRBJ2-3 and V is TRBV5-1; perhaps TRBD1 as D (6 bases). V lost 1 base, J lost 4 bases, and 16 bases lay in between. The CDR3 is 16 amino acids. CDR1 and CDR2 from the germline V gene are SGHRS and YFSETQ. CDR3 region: CASSLSARGSADTQYF. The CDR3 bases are TGCGCCAGCAGCTTGTCTGCCAGGGGTTCGGCAGATACGCAGTATTTT.

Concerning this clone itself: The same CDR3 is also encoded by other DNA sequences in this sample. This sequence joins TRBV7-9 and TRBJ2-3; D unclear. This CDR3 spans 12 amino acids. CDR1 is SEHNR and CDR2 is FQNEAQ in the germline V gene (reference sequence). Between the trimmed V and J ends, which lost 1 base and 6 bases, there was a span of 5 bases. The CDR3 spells CASSLVSDTQYF. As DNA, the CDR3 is TGTGCCAGCAGCTTAGTGTCCGATACGCAGTATTTT.

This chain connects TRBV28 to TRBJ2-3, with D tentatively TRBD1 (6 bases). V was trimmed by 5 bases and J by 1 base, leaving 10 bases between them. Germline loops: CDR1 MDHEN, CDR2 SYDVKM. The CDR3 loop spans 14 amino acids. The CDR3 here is CASSPHRGTDTQYF. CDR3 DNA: TGTGCCAGCAGTCCCCACAGGGGCACAGATACGCAGTATTTT. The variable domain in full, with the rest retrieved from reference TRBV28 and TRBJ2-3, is DVKVTQSSRYLVKRTGEKVFLECVQDMDHENMFWYRQDPGLGLRLIYFSYDVKMKEKGDIPEGYSVSREKKERFSLILESASTNQTSMYLCASSPHRGTDTQYFGPGTRLTVL.

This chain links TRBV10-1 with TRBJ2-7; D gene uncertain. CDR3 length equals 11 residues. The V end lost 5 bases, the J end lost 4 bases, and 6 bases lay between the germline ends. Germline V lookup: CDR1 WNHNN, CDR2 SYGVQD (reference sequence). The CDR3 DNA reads TGCGCCAGCAGTACAAAATACGAGCAGTACTTC. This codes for CASSTKYEQYF.

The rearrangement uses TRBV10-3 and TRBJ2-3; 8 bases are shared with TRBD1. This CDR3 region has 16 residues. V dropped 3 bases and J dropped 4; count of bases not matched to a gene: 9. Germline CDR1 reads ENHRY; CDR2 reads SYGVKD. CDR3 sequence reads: CAISDNSGQGPDTQYF. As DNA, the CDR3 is TGTGCCATCAGTGACAATAGTGGACAGGGACCAGATACGCAGTATTTT.

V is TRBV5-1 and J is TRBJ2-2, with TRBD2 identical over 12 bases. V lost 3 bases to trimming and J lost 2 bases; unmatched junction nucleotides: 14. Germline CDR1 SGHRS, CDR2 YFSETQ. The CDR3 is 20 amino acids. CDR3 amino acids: CASSWDLGLAGFSNTGELFF. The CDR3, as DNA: TGCGCCAGCAGCTGGGACCTCGGACTAGCGGGATTTTCTAACACCGGGGAGCTGTTTTTT.

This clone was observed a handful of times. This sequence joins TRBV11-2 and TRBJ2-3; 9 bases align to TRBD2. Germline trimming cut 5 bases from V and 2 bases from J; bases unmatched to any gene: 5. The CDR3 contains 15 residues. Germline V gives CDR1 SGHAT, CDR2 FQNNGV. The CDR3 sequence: CASSPWTSATDTQYF. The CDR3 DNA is TGTGCCAGCAGCCCCTGGACTAGCGCCACAGATACGCAGTATTTT.

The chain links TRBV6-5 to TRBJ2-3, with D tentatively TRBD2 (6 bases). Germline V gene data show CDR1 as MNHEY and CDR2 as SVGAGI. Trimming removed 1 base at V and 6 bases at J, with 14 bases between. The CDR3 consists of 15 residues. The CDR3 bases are TGTGCCAGCAGTTACTGGGGACTCGATGAGGATACGCAGTATTTT. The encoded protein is CASSYWGLDEDTQYF.

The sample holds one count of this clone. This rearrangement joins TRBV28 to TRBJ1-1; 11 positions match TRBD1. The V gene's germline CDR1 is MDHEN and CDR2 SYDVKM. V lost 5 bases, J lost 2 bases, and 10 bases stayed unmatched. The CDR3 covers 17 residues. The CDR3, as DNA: TGTGCCAGCAGTCCCCGGACAGGGGGCGCGAGAAACACTGAAGCTTTCTTT. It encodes CASSPRTGGARNTEAFF.

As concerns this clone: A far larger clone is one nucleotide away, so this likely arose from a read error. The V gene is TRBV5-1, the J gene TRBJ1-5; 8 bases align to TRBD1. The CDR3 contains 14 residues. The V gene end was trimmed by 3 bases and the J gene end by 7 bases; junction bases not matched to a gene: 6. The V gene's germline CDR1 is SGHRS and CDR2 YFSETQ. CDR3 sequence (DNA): TGCGCCAGCAGCTCGACAGGGGCAGGACAGCCCCAGCATTTT. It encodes CASSSTGAGQPQHF. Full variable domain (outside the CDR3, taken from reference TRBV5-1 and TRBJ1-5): KAGVTQTPRYLIKTRGQQVTLSCSPISGHRSVSWYQQTPGQGLQFLFEYFSETQRNKGNFPGRFSGRQFSNSRSEMNVSTLELGDSALYLCASSSTGAGQPQHFGDGTRLSIL.

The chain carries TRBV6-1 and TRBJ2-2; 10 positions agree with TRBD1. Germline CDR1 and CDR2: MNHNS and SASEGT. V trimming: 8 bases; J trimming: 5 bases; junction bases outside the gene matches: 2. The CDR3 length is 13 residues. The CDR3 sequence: CASDRGLTGELFF. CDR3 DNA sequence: TGTGCCAGCGACAGGGGGCTTACCGGGGAGCTGTTTTTT.

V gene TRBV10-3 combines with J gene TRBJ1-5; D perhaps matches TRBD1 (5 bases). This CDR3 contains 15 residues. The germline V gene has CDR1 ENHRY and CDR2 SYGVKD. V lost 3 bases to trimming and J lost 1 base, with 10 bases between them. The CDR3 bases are TGTGCCATCAGTGAAGGCAGGGAGAGCAATCAGCCCCAGCATTTT. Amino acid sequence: CAISEGRESNQPQHF.

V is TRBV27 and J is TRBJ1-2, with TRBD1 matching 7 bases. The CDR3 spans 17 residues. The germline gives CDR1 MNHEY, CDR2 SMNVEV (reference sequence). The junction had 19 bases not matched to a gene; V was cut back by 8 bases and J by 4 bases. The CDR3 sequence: CASRSETTGAESYGYTF. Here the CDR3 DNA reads TGTGCCAGCCGATCTGAAACAACAGGGGCGGAATCCTATGGCTACACCTTC.

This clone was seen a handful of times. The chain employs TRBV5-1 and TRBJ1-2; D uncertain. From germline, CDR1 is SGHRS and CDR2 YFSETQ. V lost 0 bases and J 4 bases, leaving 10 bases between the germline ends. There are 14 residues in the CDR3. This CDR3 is CASSLGMPVYGYTF. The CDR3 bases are TGCGCCAGCAGCTTGGGTATGCCGGTCTATGGCTACACCTTC.

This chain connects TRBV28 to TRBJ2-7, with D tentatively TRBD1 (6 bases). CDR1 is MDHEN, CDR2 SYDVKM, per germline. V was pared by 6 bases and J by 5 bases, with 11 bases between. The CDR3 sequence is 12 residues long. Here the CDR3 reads CASRVQGDEQYF. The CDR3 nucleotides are TGTGCCAGCAGGGTACAGGGTGACGAGCAGTACTTC.

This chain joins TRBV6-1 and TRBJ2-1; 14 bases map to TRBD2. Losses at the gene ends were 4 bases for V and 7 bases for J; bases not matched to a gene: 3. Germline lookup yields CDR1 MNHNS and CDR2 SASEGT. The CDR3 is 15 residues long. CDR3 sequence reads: CASSGGLAGDNEQFF. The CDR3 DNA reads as TGTGCCAGCAGTGGGGGACTAGCGGGAGATAATGAGCAGTTCTTC.

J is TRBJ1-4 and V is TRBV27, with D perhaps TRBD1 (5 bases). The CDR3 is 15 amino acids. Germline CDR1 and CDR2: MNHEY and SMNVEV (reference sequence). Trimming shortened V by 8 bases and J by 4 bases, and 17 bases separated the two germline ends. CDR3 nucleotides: TGTGCCAGCCAAACTGGGGCTGCTAATAATGAAAAACTGTTTTTT. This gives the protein CASQTGAANNEKLFF.

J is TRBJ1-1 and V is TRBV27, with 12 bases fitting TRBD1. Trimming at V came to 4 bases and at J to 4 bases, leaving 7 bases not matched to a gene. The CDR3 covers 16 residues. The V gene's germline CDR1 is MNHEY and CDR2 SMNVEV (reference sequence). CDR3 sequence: CASSSFRDRGPTEAFF. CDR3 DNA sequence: TGTGCCAGCAGTTCGTTCAGGGACAGGGGGCCCACTGAAGCTTTCTTT.

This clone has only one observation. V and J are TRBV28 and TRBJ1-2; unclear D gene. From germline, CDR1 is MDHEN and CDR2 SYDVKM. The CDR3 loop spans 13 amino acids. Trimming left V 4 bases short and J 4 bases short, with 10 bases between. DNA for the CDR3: TGTGCCAGCAGTTCAGCGGCACGCTATGGCTACACCTTC. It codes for CASSSAARYGYTF.